This entry lists 32 T cell receptor beta chains sequenced from one sample in a study of identical twins. TCRdb itself ran the 5' RACE reads through MiXCR, one entry per CDR3 protein. Of some 760,000 distinct CDR3 sequences detected, approximately 18% appear once; the ten largest clones hold under 15%. Another study also made use of these data, one on T cells expressing NK-cell markers.

The sample taken for sequencing was PBMCs. All receptors derive from a woman aged 18-29 years in good health.

The chain joins TRBV5-1 to TRBJ2-1; D may be TRBD2 (6 bases). V lost 4 bases and J lost 6, with 11 bases in between. CDR3 length: 13 residues. Looked up from germline, CDR1 is SGHRS and CDR2 is YFSETQ. The CDR3 bases are TGCGCCAGCAGCCGGGGGTCTATCAATGAGCAGTTCTTC. This codes for CASSRGSINEQFF.

This chain uses TRBV18 with TRBJ2-7; 10 positions match TRBD2. V lost 3 bases and J lost 2; bases outside the gene matches: 4. The CDR3 length is 15 residues. In germline, CDR1 is KGHSH, CDR2 LQKENI. Here the CDR3 reads CASSPRTSGPYEQYF. CDR3 DNA: TGTGCCAGCTCACCCCGGACTAGCGGTCCCTACGAGCAGTACTTC.

The chain uses TRBV27 and TRBJ2-3; the D gene could be TRBD1 or TRBD2 (5 bases each). V lost 3 bases and J 4 bases, leaving 11 bases between the germline ends. The CDR3 sequence is 14 residues long. CDR1 and CDR2 (germline): MNHEY, SMNVEV (reference sequence). CDR3 amino acids: CASSFQGGPDTQYF. CDR3 sequence (DNA): TGTGCCAGCAGTTTCCAGGGCGGGCCAGATACGCAGTATTTT.

This clonotype was recorded only once. V gene TRBV7-8 combines with J gene TRBJ2-2, with D possibly being TRBD2 (5 bases). With 4 bases removed from V and 2 bases from J, the gap between germline ends came to 11 bases. The V gene's germline CDR1 is SGHVS and CDR2 FQNEAQ. This CDR3 contains 15 residues. DNA of the CDR3: TGTGCCAGCAGCTGGAGGCGGAGCAACACCGGGGAGCTGTTTTTT. Amino acid sequence: CASSWRRSNTGELFF.

This clonotype has a handful of counts. The chain carries TRBV12-3 or TRBV12-4 and TRBJ2-6; D perhaps matches TRBD1 (6 bases). Trimming took off 3 bases at V and 2 bases at J, with 14 bases between the two ends. This CDR3 is 17 amino acids long. The CDR3 DNA sequence: TGTGCCAGCAGTTTCCCACAGGGAAGAGCTGGGGCCAACGTCCTGACTTTC. It yields the protein CASSFPQGRAGANVLTF.

The rearrangement uses TRBV7-2 and TRBJ2-5; 9 bases match TRBD1. Germline values: CDR1 SGHTA, CDR2 FQGNSA. Germline trimming cut 5 bases from V and 5 bases from J; bases unmatched to any gene: 12. There are 16 residues in the CDR3. The CDR3, as DNA: TGTGCCAGCAGCCTGGACAGGGGAGTGGTCGCGGAGACCCAGTACTTC. Its protein is CASSLDRGVVAETQYF.

This clonotype was observed once. The chain is built from TRBV28 and TRBJ2-7; maybe TRBD1 (5 bases). CDR3 size: 14 residues. Trimming removed 3 bases from V and 2 bases from J, with 11 bases in between. CDR1 is MDHEN, CDR2 SYDVKM, per germline. CDR3 DNA: TGTGCCAGCAGTTTCTACAGGAGCCCCTACGAGCAGTACTTC. Translation: CASSFYRSPYEQYF.

The chain links TRBV6-2 or TRBV6-3 to TRBJ2-7; 7 nucleotides match TRBD1. Germline values: CDR1 MNHEY, CDR2 SVGEGT. The CDR3 loop spans 15 amino acids. With 8 bases clipped from V and 5 bases from J, the junction kept 15 bases outside the gene matches. The CDR3 here is CASFRQGPSGDEQYF. The CDR3 DNA sequence: TGTGCCAGCTTTCGACAGGGCCCCTCCGGCGACGAGCAGTACTTC.

In this sample, this clonotype turned up a few times. This rearrangement joins TRBV29-1 to TRBJ2-7, with 12 nucleotides matching TRBD2. Germline V gene lookup returns CDR1 SQVTM and CDR2 ANQGSEA. Trimming took 1 base from V and 3 from J; bases not matched to a gene: 16. This CDR3 has 19 amino acids. The CDR3 DNA sequence: TGCAGCGTTGAAGGTCTCCCCTCTGGACTAGCGGGAAATGTCTACGAGCAGTACTTC. It codes for CSVEGLPSGLAGNVYEQYF.

This clonotype was picked up one time. The chain combines TRBV24-1 with TRBJ2-1; TRBD2 aligns across 7 bases. With 2 bases clipped from V and 8 bases from J, the junction kept 8 bases outside the gene matches. Germline V lookup: CDR1 KGHDR, CDR2 SFDVKD. The CDR3 length is 15 residues. The chain's CDR3 is CATSDSRQGGDEQFF. For the CDR3, the DNA is TGTGCCACCAGTGATTCTAGGCAGGGAGGGGATGAGCAGTTCTTC.

This clonotype is a singleton in its sample. Given a much more abundant clone one base away, this may be a read error. The chain couples TRBV7-8 to TRBJ2-7; D is unclear. Germline CDR1 reads SGHVS; CDR2 reads FQNEAQ. The CDR3 has 12 amino acids. Trimming left V 6 bases short and J 0 bases short, with 6 bases between. CDR3 sequence reads: CASRQSSYEQYF. The CDR3 DNA sequence: TGTGCCAGCAGGCAAAGCTCCTACGAGCAGTACTTC.

The table lists this clonotype with a few counts. The rearrangement joins TRBV15 to TRBJ2-7; no clear D. V was cut by 0 bases and J by 2 bases, with 8 bases left in between. Germline V CDR1 and CDR2: LNHNV, YYDKDF (reference sequence). CDR3 length equals 14 residues. CDR3 nucleotides: TGTGCCACCAGCAGAGATCTGCACCCCTACGAGCAGTACTTC. The encoded protein is CATSRDLHPYEQYF.

The table lists this clonotype with a few counts. This chain joins TRBV6-6 and TRBJ1-6, with 9 bases identical to TRBD1. Looked up from germline, CDR1 is MNHNY and CDR2 is SVGAGI (reference sequence). Trimming at V came to 10 bases and at J to 9 bases, leaving 4 bases not matched to a gene. The CDR3 has 12 amino acids. The CDR3 reads CATGQGRSPLHF. The CDR3 DNA sequence: TGTGCCACCGGACAGGGGCGTTCACCCCTCCACTTT.

This clonotype was seen a few times. This sequence joins TRBV7-2 and TRBJ2-7; 8 nucleotides align to TRBD2. The CDR3 is 17 residues long. The ends lost 5 bases at V and 3 bases at J; junction bases unmatched: 15. Per germline, CDR1 SGHTA and CDR2 FQGNSA. In DNA, the CDR3 is TGTGCCAGCAGCCCCCTTATGTTAGCGGGACATCGCTACGAGCAGTACTTC. Its translation: CASSPLMLAGHRYEQYF.

As regards this clonotype: Here the CDR3 omits its conserved ending phenylalanine or tryptophan, so a read error is the likely source. This chain uses TRBV20-1 with TRBJ2-7, with TRBD2 matching over 7 bases. Germline CDR1 and CDR2: DFQATT and SNEGSKA (reference sequence). The V gene end was trimmed by 1 base and the J gene end by 2 bases; junction bases not matched to a gene: 5. The CDR3 contains 14 residues. The CDR3 loop is CSARGTGTTYEQYL. The CDR3 DNA reads TGCAGTGCTAGAGGAACGGGGACTACCTACGAGCAGTACTTA.

The chain is built from TRBV7-2 and TRBJ2-7; D is perhaps TRBD2 (5 bases). Looked up from germline, CDR1 is SGHTA and CDR2 is FQGNSA. The V gene lost 5 bases and the J gene lost 3 bases, with 11 bases spanning the gap. The CDR3 spans 13 residues. CDR3: CASSASEGYEQYF. In DNA form, the CDR3 reads TGTGCCAGCAGCGCTTCCGAGGGCTACGAGCAGTACTTC.

This clonotype turned up a few times. The CDR3 is CASGFREGQAYNEQFF. The CDR3 DNA sequence: TGTGCTAGTGGTTTCCGGGAGGGCCAAGCCTACAATGAGCAGTTCTTC. The chain recombines TRBV12-5 with TRBJ2-1; 8 positions agree with TRBD2. CDR3 length: 16 residues. Germline values: CDR1 LGHNT, CDR2 FRNRAP. V gave up 3 bases and J gave up 2 bases; unmatched junction bases: 6. The full variable domain, with the rest looked up from reference TRBV12-5 and TRBJ2-1, is DARVTQTPRHKVTEMGQEVTMRCQPILGHNTVFWYRQTMMQGLELLAYFRNRAPLDDSGMPKDRFSAEMPDATLATLKIQPSEPRDSAVYFCASGFREGQAYNEQFFGPGTRLTVL.

The rearrangement joins TRBV12-3 or TRBV12-4 to TRBJ2-2; 9 nucleotides agree with TRBD2. Germline trimming cut 7 bases from V and 3 bases from J; bases unmatched to any gene: 12. CDR3 length: 17 amino acids. The DNA of the CDR3 is TGTGCCAGCATTACTACGGCGCGGGGGGGCCACACCGGGGAGCTGTTTTTT. Its translation: CASITTARGGHTGELFF.

This chain links TRBV7-9 with TRBJ1-3, with a weak D call TRBD1 (5 bases). The germline CDR1 and CDR2 sequences are SEHNR and FQNEAQ (reference sequence). The CDR3 runs to 16 residues. V lost 5 bases and J lost 2, with 16 bases in between. The CDR3 nucleotides read TGTGCCAGCAGCCAGAGGGGCGGCCTCACTGGAAACACCATATATTTT. Its protein is CASSQRGGLTGNTIYF.

This chain connects TRBV20-1 to TRBJ2-3; 8 positions agree with TRBD2. The J segment lost 4 bases and the V segment lost 2 bases, leaving 5 bases of the junction unmatched. There are 14 residues in the CDR3. Germline CDR1 reads DFQATT; CDR2 reads SNEGSKA (reference sequence). The CDR3 DNA reads TGCAGTGCTAGAAGGAGCGGGAGATCAGATACGCAGTATTTT. Translating it yields CSARRSGRSDTQYF.

This clonotype was counted at least ten times. This chain links TRBV29-1 with TRBJ2-1; D may be TRBD2 (6 bases). Between the trimmed V and J ends, which lost 7 bases and 9 bases, there was a span of 16 bases. The CDR3 has 12 amino acids. Germline V gene data show CDR1 as SQVTM and CDR2 as ANQGSEA. CDR3 sequence (DNA): TGCAGCGGAGCAAGGGGAGGTAGTGAGCAGTTCTTC. Translation: CSGARGGSEQFF.

The chain has TRBV6-1 and TRBJ2-1; TRBD2 matches at 12 bases. Germline values: CDR1 MNHNS, CDR2 SASEGT. CDR3 size: 19 residues. V lost 5 bases, J lost 7 bases, and 18 bases stayed unmatched. Here the CDR3 reads CASSPVRSPTSGRANEQFF. The CDR3 DNA follows: TGTGCCAGCAGTCCCGTCCGTTCGCCGACTAGCGGGAGAGCGAATGAGCAGTTCTTC.

This clonotype was found many times. The chain uses TRBV5-1 and TRBJ2-7; no definite D call. The CDR3 runs to 11 residues. Germline CDR1 reads SGHRS; CDR2 reads YFSETQ. The ends were cut back, 4 bases at V and 2 bases at J, with 4 bases in the middle. The CDR3 reads CASSDAYEQYF. CDR3 DNA sequence: TGCGCCAGCAGCGATGCCTACGAGCAGTACTTC.

The V call is TRBV2, the J call TRBJ1-5, with 12 bases lining up with TRBD1. The V gene end was trimmed by 5 bases and the J gene end by 5 bases; junction bases not matched to a gene: 7. The germline CDR1 and CDR2 sequences are SNHLY and FYNNEI. This CDR3 comprises 16 residues. The CDR3 DNA reads TGTGCCAGCAGTCTTACCGGGACAGGGGGCGATCAGCCCCAGCATTTT. Protein product: CASSLTGTGGDQPQHF.

This clonotype occurred a few times. The rearrangement uses TRBV18 and TRBJ1-2; D possibly corresponds to TRBD1 (6 bases). Trimming left V 4 bases short and J 3 bases short, with 12 bases between. The length of the CDR3 is 14 residues. Looked up from germline, CDR1 is KGHSH and CDR2 is LQKENI. This CDR3 is CASSRTGQDYGYTF. The CDR3 DNA reads as TGTGCCAGCTCACGAACAGGGCAGGACTATGGCTACACCTTC.

Regarding this clonotype: This may be a read error, as it is one base from a much larger clone. The CDR3 protein is CARSGRSQETQYF. The CDR3 nucleotides read TGTGCCAGGAGCGGAAGAAGTCAAGAGACCCAGTACTTC. The chain combines TRBV5-6 with TRBJ2-5, with D tentatively TRBD2 (5 bases). The CDR3 contains 13 residues. The V end lost 8 bases, the J end lost 2 bases, and 13 bases lay between the germline ends. The germline CDR1 and CDR2 sequences are SGHDT and YYEEEE.

V gene TRBV10-2 combines with J gene TRBJ2-2; 12 nucleotides align to TRBD2. Germline V gene lookup returns CDR1 WSHSY and CDR2 SAAADI. The junction had 4 bases not matched to a gene; V was cut back by 7 bases and J by 1 base. The CDR3 extends over 16 amino acids. The CDR3 protein is CASMRGLAGNTGELFF. As DNA, the CDR3 is TGCGCCAGCATGAGGGGACTAGCGGGGAACACCGGGGAGCTGTTTTTT.

The chain links TRBV10-3 to TRBJ2-7, with TRBD1 matching 7 bases. This CDR3 contains 14 residues. Germline V gene data show CDR1 as ENHRY and CDR2 as SYGVKD. Trimming at V came to 6 bases and at J to 0 bases, leaving 5 bases not matched to a gene. This CDR3 reads CAIRTGPLSYEQYF. CDR3 nucleotides: TGTGCCATCAGGACAGGGCCACTCTCCTACGAGCAGTACTTC.

The chain combines TRBV20-1 with TRBJ2-7; perhaps TRBD2 as D (6 bases). The V end lost 6 bases, the J end lost 4 bases, and 13 bases lay between the germline ends. The germline CDR1 and CDR2 sequences are DFQATT and SNEGSKA (reference sequence). This CDR3 spans 12 amino acids. CDR3 nucleotide sequence: TGCAGTGCGCGGGACGATGAGTACGAGCAGTACTTC. Amino acid sequence: CSARDDEYEQYF.

This clonotype has a handful of counts. The chain recombines TRBV7-2 with TRBJ2-2; D not resolved. Trimming took 5 bases from V and 6 from J, leaving 13 bases between them. This CDR3 is built from 14 residues. The germline V gene has CDR1 SGHTA and CDR2 FQGNSA. The CDR3 spells CASSTRLGPGELFF. The CDR3 nucleotides read TGTGCCAGCAGCACCCGACTTGGACCCGGGGAGCTGTTTTTT. Full variable domain (remainder filled in from reference TRBV7-2 and TRBJ2-2): GAGVSQSPSNKVTEKGKDVELRCDPISGHTALYWYRQSLGQGLEFLIYFQGNSAPDKSGLPSDRFSAERTGGSVSTLTIQRTQQEDSAVYLCASSTRLGPGELFFGEGSRLTVL.

This clonotype occurred a few times. The rearrangement joins TRBV9 to TRBJ2-7; D remains ambiguous. Trimming took 3 bases from V and 2 from J, leaving 15 bases between them. Germline assignment: CDR1 SGDLS and CDR2 YYNGEE. This CDR3 is 15 amino acids long. The CDR3 sequence is CASSDPRKLPYEQYF. CDR3 DNA: TGTGCCAGCAGCGACCCCCGGAAGCTCCCCTACGAGCAGTACTTC.

The chain has TRBV7-9 and TRBJ2-3; 8 nucleotides line up with TRBD1. CDR1 SEHNR and CDR2 FQNEAQ come from the germline V gene (reference sequence). The CDR3 loop spans 14 amino acids. With 1 base clipped from V and 7 bases from J, the junction kept 4 bases outside the gene matches. The CDR3, as DNA: TGTGCCAGCAGCTTAGAGGACAGGGTCAATACGCAGTATTTT. Encoded protein: CASSLEDRVNTQYF.